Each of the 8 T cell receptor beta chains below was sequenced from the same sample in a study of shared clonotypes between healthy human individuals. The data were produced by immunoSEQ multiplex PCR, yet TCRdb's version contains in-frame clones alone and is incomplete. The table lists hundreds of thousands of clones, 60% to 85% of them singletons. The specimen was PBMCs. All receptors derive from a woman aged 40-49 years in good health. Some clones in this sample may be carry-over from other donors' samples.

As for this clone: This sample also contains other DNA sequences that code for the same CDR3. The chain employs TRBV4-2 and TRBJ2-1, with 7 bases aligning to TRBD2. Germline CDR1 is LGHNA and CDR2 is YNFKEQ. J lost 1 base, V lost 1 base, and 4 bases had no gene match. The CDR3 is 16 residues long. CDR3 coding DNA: TGTGCCAGCAGCCAAGTGTATAGCGGGTCCTACAATGAGCAGTTCTTC. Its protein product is CASSQVYSGSYNEQFF.

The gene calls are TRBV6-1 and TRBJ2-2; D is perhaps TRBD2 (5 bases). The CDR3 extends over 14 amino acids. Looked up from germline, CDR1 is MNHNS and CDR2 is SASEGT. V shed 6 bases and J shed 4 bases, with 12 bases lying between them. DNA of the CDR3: TGTGCCAGCAGACAGATAGGGAGCACCGGGGAGCTGTTTTTT. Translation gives CASRQIGSTGELFF.

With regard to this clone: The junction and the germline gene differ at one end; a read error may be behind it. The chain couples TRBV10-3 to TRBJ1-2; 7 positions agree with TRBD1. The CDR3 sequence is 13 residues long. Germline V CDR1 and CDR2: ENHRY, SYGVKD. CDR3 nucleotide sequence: TGTGCCATCACTGAGGGGGGACAGCGAGGCTACACCTTC. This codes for CAITEGGQRGYTF.

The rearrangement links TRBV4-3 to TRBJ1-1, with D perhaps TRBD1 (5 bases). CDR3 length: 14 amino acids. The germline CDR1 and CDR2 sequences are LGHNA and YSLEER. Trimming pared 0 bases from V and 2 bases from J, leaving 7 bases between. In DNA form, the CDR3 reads TGCGCCAGCAGCCAAGAGGGACGAAACACTGAAGCTTTCTTT. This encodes CASSQEGRNTEAFF.

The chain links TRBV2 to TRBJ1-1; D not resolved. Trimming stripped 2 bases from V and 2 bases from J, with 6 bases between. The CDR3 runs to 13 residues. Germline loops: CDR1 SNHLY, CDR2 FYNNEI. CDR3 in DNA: TGTGCCAGCAGTGAACGGTTAAACACTGAAGCTTTCTTT. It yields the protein CASSERLNTEAFF.

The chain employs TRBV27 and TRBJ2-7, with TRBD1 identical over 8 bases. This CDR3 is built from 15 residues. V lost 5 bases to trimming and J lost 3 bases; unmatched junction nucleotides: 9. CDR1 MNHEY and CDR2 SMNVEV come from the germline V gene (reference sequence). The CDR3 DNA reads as TGTGCCAGCAGTACTCGACAGGGGAGTTTCTACGAGCAGTACTTC. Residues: CASSTRQGSFYEQYF.

The CDR3 sequence: CASSIDRAGYGYTF. CDR3 coding DNA: TGTGCCAGTAGTATAGATCGGGCAGGTTATGGCTACACCTTC. The chain combines TRBV19 with TRBJ1-2; D uncertain. The germline V gene has CDR1 LNHDA and CDR2 SQIVND (reference sequence). Trimming cost V 0 bases and J 5 bases, with 10 bases left between them. The CDR3 covers 14 residues.

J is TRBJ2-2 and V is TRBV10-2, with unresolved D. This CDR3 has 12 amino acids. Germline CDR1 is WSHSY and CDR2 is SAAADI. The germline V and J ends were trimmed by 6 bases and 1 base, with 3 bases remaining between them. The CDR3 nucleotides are TGCGCCAGCAGGGAGAACACCGGGGAGCTGTTTTTT. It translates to CASRENTGELFF.